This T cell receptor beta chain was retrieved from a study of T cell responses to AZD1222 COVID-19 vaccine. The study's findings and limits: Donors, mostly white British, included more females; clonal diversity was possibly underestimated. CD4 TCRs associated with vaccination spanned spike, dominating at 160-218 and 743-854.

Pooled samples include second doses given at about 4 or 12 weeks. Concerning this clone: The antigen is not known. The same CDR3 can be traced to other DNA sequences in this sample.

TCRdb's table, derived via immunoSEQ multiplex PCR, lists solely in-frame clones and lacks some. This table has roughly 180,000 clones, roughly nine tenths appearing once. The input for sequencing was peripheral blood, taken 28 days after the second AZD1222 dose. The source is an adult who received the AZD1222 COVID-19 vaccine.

The CDR3 DNA is TGTGCCAGCAGTTTAAGGGGGTCCTACGAGCAGTACTTC. Translating it yields CASSLRGSYEQYF. The chain couples TRBV27 to TRBJ2-7, with D possibly TRBD1 on 6 matching bases. This CDR3 contains 13 residues. Trimming removed 2 bases from V and 1 base from J, with 6 bases in between. Germline CDR1 reads MNHEY; CDR2 reads SMNVEV (reference sequence).